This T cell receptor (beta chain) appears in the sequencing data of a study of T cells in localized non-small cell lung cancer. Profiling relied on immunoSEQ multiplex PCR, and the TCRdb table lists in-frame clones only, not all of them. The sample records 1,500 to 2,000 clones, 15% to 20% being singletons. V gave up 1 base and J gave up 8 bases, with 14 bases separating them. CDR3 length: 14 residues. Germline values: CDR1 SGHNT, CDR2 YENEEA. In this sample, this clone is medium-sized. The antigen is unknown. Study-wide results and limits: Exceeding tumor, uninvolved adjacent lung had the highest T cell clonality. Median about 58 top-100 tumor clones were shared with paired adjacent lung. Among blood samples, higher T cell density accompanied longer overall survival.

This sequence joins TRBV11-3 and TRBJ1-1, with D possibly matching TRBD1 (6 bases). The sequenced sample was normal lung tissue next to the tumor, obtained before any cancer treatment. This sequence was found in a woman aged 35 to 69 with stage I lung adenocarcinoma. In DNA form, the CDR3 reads TGTGCCAGCAGCTTAGGAATCCGGGACAACGAAGCTTTCTTT. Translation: CASSLGIRDNEAFF.